Included here is one TCR beta chain sequence, with context. Its antigen is not known. Sequenced material consisted of expressed TCRB transcripts (all of the isolated RNA was reverse transcribed). TCRdb's table, derived via immunoSEQ multiplex PCR, lists solely in-frame clones and lacks some. The data show over 350,000 clones, with about 14% seen just once and 0.019% held by the top ten. Trimming removed 2 bases at V and 0 bases at J, with 10 bases between. This CDR3 is 15 amino acids long. Germline CDR1 is MNHEY and CDR2 is SVGAGI. This sample is part of a study of beta chain features in type 1 diabetes. Study-wide points: Compared to healthy donors, patients appeared to have naive, central memory and Treg TCRB repertoires that were more alike.

Donors contributed one heparinised blood draw apiece, averaging about 100 mL. The sample taken for sequencing was naive CD4+ T cells from blood. The chain links TRBV6-5 to TRBJ1-1; a weak D match, TRBD1 (6 bases). This receptor was identified in a woman aged 18-29 years in good health. In DNA form, the CDR3 reads TGTGCCAGCAGTTACGGGGCAGGGGTGAACACTGAAGCTTTCTTT. This translates into CASSYGAGVNTEAFF.